This passage covers 18 T cell receptor beta chains from one sample sequenced in a study of blood T cells in healthy people across ages. The authors ran a second PCR of 7 to 11 cycles using a sample-barcoded 5' primer and a J-beta primer mix. TCRdb used MiXCR to reprocess the 5' RACE reads, holding one entry per CDR3 protein. This table holds some 1.7 million distinct CDR3 sequences, roughly 28% found once. Sequencing was done on a sample of blood. These receptors came from a woman under 40 in good health.

This clonotype was found many times. The V and J genes are TRBV7-9 and TRBJ2-7; maybe TRBD1 (6 bases). The CDR3 sequence is 16 residues long. Per germline, CDR1 SEHNR and CDR2 FQNEAQ (reference sequence). V shed 5 bases and J shed 3 bases, with 20 bases lying between them. DNA of the CDR3: TGTGCCAGCAGCGCTGGGGGATTGGACAGAATCTACGAGCAGTACTTC. Protein product: CASSAGGLDRIYEQYF.

About this clonotype itself: A single base separates this from a much larger clone, so it may be a read error. The genes are TRBV4-1 and TRBJ2-7; 7 nucleotides line up with TRBD2. The J segment lost 3 bases and the V segment lost 0 bases, leaving 5 bases of the junction unmatched. The CDR3 runs 15 residues. The germline V gene encodes CDR1 MGHRA and CDR2 YSYEKL. CDR3 DNA sequence: TGCGCCAGCAGCCAAGATCTGTGGGGGGGCTACGAGCAGTACTTC. Translating gives CASSQDLWGGYEQYF.

This rearrangement joins TRBV6-6 to TRBJ1-6; maybe TRBD1 (5 bases). The CDR3 is 14 amino acids. Per germline, CDR1 MNHNY and CDR2 SVGAGI (reference sequence). Trimming removed 0 bases at V and 9 bases at J, with 9 bases between. The CDR3 protein is CASSYSGASSPLHF. CDR3 DNA: TGTGCCAGCAGTTACTCAGGGGCCAGTTCACCCCTCCACTTT.

The chain employs TRBV15 and TRBJ2-1, with D possibly being TRBD1 or TRBD2 (5 bases each). Deletions cut 0 bases from V and 5 bases from J, with 11 bases between. The CDR3 covers 15 residues. Per the germline V gene, CDR1 is LNHNV and CDR2 is YYDKDF (reference sequence). The CDR3, as DNA: TGTGCCACCAGCAGAGATCTGAGGGGTCACAATGAGCAGTTCTTC. Amino acid sequence: CATSRDLRGHNEQFF.

This clonotype has more than one count but fewer than ten. The chain couples TRBV29-1 to TRBJ2-6; no clear D. The CDR3 is 14 residues long. The germline V gene has CDR1 SQVTM and CDR2 ANQGSEA. With 5 bases removed from V and 0 bases from J, the gap between germline ends came to 8 bases. The CDR3 DNA follows: TGCAGCGTTCTCTACAGCTCTGGGGCCAACGTCCTGACTTTC. Translation gives CSVLYSSGANVLTF.

This clonotype was seen a handful of times. This chain links TRBV6-2 or TRBV6-3 with TRBJ2-1, with TRBD2 matching 13 bases. The CDR3 spans 16 residues. V gave up 5 bases and J gave up 4 bases; unmatched junction bases: 5. Per germline, CDR1 MNHEY and CDR2 SVGEGT. The CDR3 loop is CASSAWTSGRYNEQFF. The CDR3 bases are TGTGCCAGCAGTGCCTGGACTAGCGGGAGATACAATGAGCAGTTCTTC.

This clonotype was detected a few times. The chain combines TRBV2 with TRBJ1-2, with 8 bases matching TRBD1. The CDR3 length is 15 residues. Trimming removed 4 bases from V and 6 bases from J; junction bases left unmatched: 10. Germline CDR1 SNHLY, CDR2 FYNNEI. CDR3 DNA sequence: TGTGCCAGCAGTGGGAACAGGGGGAATTTGAATGGCTACACCTTC. It specifies CASSGNRGNLNGYTF. The full variable domain, with the rest looked up from reference TRBV2 and TRBJ1-2, is EPEVTQTPSHQVTQMGQEVILRCVPISNHLYFYWYRQILGQKVEFLVSFYNNEISEKSEIFDDQFSVERPDGSNFTLKIRSTKLEDSAMYFCASSGNRGNLNGYTFGSGTRLTVV.

Notes on this clonotype: A read error is possible here, since a much larger clone lies one base away. The rearrangement uses TRBV12-3 or TRBV12-4 and TRBJ2-1, with 14 bases lining up with TRBD2. CDR3 size: 18 residues. Germline trimming cut 9 bases from V and 8 bases from J; bases unmatched to any gene: 18. Written as DNA, the CDR3 is TGTGCCAGTTCCGGGACTAGCGGGGGAGCACTACAAGGTGATGAGCAGTTCTTC. This translates into CASSGTSGGALQGDEQFF.

The J gene is TRBJ2-2, the V gene TRBV5-1; D gene ambiguous. The CDR3 runs to 12 residues. CDR1 and CDR2 (germline): SGHRS, YFSETQ. Trimming left V 4 bases short and J 6 bases short, with 7 bases between. The CDR3 sequence is CASSTSSGELFF. For the CDR3, the DNA is TGCGCCAGCAGCACCTCCTCCGGGGAGCTGTTTTTT.

The chain recombines TRBV4-1 with TRBJ2-1, with 10 bases identical to TRBD2. The CDR3 runs to 17 residues. Losses at the gene ends were 1 base for V and 4 bases for J; bases not matched to a gene: 7. Germline-derived CDR1 and CDR2 are MGHRA and YSYEKL. CDR3 sequence reads: CASSQGPSGGAYNEQFF. CDR3 DNA sequence: TGCGCCAGCAGCCAAGGTCCCAGCGGGGGGGCATACAATGAGCAGTTCTTC.

The rearrangement joins TRBV12-3 or TRBV12-4 to TRBJ1-4; D possibly corresponds to TRBD1 (6 bases). This CDR3 comprises 15 residues. Trimming removed 6 bases at V and 3 bases at J, with 14 bases between. The CDR3 loop reads CASSETGRANEKLFF. The CDR3 DNA reads as TGTGCCAGCAGCGAAACAGGGAGGGCTAATGAAAAACTGTTTTTT.

CDR3 bases: TGTGCCAGCAAGTCGACAGGGAAATTGATTGAAGCTTTCTTT. It specifies CASKSTGKLIEAFF. The rearrangement links TRBV27 to TRBJ1-1; 7 nucleotides agree with TRBD1. The germline gives CDR1 MNHEY, CDR2 SMNVEV (reference sequence). The CDR3 is 14 amino acids. V dropped 7 bases and J dropped 7; count of bases not matched to a gene: 12.

This clonotype was seen repeatedly, ten times or more. This chain connects TRBV20-1 to TRBJ2-7; 9 bases match TRBD2. Germline CDR1 and CDR2: DFQATT and SNEGSKA (reference sequence). Trimming cost V 6 bases and J 4 bases; bases outside gene matches: 13. This CDR3 spans 15 amino acids. CDR3 bases: TGCAGTGCCAACCTACATCTCACTAGCGGGTACGAGCAGTACTTC. This sequence encodes CSANLHLTSGYEQYF.

This rearrangement joins TRBV20-1 to TRBJ2-7; 9 bases are shared with TRBD1. The germline gives CDR1 DFQATT, CDR2 SNEGSKA (reference sequence). J gave up 4 bases and V 3 bases, and 10 bases lay outside the gene matches. The CDR3 covers 15 residues. Here the CDR3 DNA reads TGCAGTGCTAGCCCACTCAACAGGGGGCAGTACGAGCAGTACTTC. It codes for CSASPLNRGQYEQYF.

V is TRBV20-1 and J is TRBJ1-4; D is unresolved. With 1 base removed from V and 6 bases from J, the gap between germline ends came to 18 bases. Germline CDR1 DFQATT, CDR2 SNEGSKA (reference sequence). CDR3 length equals 16 residues. The CDR3 spells CSARGTAKGKHEKLFF. DNA for the CDR3: TGCAGTGCTAGAGGAACAGCCAAAGGCAAGCATGAAAAACTGTTTTTT.

Ten or more counts support this clonotype. The V and J genes are TRBV5-6 and TRBJ2-7; maybe TRBD2 (5 bases). CDR3 length: 16 amino acids. The V gene lost 2 bases and the J gene lost 6 bases, with 21 bases spanning the gap. Germline V lookup: CDR1 SGHDT, CDR2 YYEEEE. The CDR3 here is CASSLGGPFNKGEQYF. The CDR3 coding sequence is TGTGCCAGCAGCTTAGGCGGGCCTTTCAATAAGGGCGAGCAGTACTTC.

CDR3 coding DNA: TGTGCCAGCAGGCAACCTCCGGGACAGGGGAGAGAGACCCAGTACTTC. Protein sequence: CASRQPPGQGRETQYF. This chain joins TRBV11-2 and TRBJ2-5; 10 bases are shared with TRBD1. The germline V gene has CDR1 SGHAT and CDR2 FQNNGV. The CDR3 spans 16 residues. V shed 6 bases and J 4 bases; nucleotides not matched to a gene: 11.

The chain has TRBV10-3 and TRBJ2-7; the D gene is possibly TRBD1 (7 bases). The CDR3 consists of 16 residues. CDR1 and CDR2 (germline): ENHRY, SYGVKD. The chain's CDR3 is CAVRGAVGKSSYEQYV. The CDR3 DNA sequence: TGTGCCGTCAGGGGGGCCGTGGGCAAGAGCTCCTACGAGCAGTACGTC.